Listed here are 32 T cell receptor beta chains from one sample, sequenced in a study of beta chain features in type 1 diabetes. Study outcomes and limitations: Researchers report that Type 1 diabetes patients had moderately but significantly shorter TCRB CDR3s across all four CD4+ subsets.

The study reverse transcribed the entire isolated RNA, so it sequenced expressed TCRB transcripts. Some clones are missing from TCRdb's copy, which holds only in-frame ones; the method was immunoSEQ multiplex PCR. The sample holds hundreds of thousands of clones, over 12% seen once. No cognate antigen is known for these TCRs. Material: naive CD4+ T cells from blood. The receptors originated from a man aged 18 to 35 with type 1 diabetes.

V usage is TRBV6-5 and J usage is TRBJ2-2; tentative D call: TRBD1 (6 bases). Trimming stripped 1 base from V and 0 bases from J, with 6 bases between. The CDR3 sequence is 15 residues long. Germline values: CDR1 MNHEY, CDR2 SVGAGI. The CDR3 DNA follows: TGTGCCAGCAGTTACTGGACAGCGAACACCGGGGAGCTGTTTTTT. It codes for CASSYWTANTGELFF.

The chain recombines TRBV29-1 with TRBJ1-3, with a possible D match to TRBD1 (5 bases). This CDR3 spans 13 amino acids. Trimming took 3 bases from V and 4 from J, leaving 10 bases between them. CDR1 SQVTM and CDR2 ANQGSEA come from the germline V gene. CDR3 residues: CSVETVRGNTIYF. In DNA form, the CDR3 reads TGCAGCGTTGAGACAGTCCGGGGAAACACCATATATTTT.

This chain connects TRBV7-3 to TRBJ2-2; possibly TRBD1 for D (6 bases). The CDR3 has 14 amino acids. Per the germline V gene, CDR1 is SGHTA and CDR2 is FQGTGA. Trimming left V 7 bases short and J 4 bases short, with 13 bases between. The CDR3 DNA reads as TGTGCCAGCACCCAGGGGTCGTCCACCGGGGAGCTGTTTTTT. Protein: CASTQGSSTGELFF.

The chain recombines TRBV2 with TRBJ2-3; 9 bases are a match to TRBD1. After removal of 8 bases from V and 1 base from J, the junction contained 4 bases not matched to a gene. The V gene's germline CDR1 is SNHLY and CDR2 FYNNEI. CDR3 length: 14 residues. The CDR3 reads CASGRDRGTDTQYF. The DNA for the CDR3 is TGTGCCAGCGGCCGGGACAGGGGCACAGATACGCAGTATTTT.

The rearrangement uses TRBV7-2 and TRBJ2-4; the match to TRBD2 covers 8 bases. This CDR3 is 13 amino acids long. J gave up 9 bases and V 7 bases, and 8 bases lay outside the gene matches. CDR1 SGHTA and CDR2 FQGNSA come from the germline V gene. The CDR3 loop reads CASTEREWGIQYF. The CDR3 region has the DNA TGTGCCAGCACCGAGCGGGAGTGGGGCATTCAGTACTTC.

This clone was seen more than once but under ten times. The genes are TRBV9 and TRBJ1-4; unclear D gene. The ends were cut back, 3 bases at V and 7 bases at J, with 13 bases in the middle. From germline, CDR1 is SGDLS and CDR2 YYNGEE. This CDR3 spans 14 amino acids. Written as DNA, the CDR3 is TGTGCCAGCAGCGCCGGAGGGTCATCTGAAAAACTGTTTTTT. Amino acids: CASSAGGSSEKLFF.

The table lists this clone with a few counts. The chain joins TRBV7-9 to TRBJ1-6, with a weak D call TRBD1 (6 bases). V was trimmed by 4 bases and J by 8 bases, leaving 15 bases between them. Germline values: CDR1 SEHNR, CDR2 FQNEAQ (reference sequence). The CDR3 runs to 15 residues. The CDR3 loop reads CASSYLRGADSPLHF. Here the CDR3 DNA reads TGTGCCAGCAGCTATTTACGGGGGGCGGATTCACCCCTCCACTTT.

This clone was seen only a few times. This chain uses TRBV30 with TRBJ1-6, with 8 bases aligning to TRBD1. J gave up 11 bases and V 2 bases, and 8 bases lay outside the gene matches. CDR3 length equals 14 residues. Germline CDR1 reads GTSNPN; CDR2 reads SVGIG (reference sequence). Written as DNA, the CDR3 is TGTGCCTGGAGTCCAGGACAGGGCTCTCCACCCCTCCACTTT. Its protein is CAWSPGQGSPPLHF. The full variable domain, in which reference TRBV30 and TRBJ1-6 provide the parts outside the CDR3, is SQTIHQWPATLVQPVGSPLSLECTVEGTSNPNLYWYRQAAGRGLQLLFYSVGIGQISSEVPQNLSASRPQDRQFILSSKKLLLSDSGFYLCAWSPGQGSPPLHFGNGTRLTVT.

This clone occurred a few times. The CDR3 region is CASSYGLAGDSYNEQFF. The CDR3, as DNA: TGTGCCAGCAGCTACGGACTAGCGGGAGACTCCTACAATGAGCAGTTCTTC. The gene calls are TRBV5-6 and TRBJ2-1; 13 bases align to TRBD2. After removal of 3 bases from V and 0 bases from J, the junction contained 3 bases not matched to a gene. This CDR3 is 17 amino acids long. Per germline, CDR1 SGHDT and CDR2 YYEEEE.

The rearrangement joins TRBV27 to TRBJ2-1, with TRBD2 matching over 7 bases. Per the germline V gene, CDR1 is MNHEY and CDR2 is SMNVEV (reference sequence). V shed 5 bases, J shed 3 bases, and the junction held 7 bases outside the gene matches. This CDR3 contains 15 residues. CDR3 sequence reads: CASSKWSSGYNEQFF. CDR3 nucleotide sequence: TGTGCCAGCAGTAAGTGGTCTAGCGGCTACAATGAGCAGTTCTTC.

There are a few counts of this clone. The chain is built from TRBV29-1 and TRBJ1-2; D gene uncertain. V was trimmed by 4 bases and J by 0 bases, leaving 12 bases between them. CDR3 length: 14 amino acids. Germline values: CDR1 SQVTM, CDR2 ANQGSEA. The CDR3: CSVGLFSPNYGYTF. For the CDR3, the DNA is TGCAGCGTTGGGTTATTTTCACCTAACTATGGCTACACCTTC.

CDR3 sequence reads: CAWNFIRGNEQFF. The CDR3 coding sequence is TGTGCCTGGAATTTTATCAGGGGTAATGAGCAGTTCTTC. The chain combines TRBV30 with TRBJ2-1; a weak D match, TRBD1 (6 bases). Trimming pared 4 bases from V and 7 bases from J, leaving 14 bases between. Germline V gives CDR1 GTSNPN, CDR2 SVGIG (reference sequence). CDR3 length: 13 amino acids.

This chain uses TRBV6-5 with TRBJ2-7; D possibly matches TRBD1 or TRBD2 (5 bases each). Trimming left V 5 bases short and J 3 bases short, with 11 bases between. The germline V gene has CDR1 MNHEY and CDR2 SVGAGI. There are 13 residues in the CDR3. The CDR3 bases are TGTGCCAGCAGTCCTGTGGGGGACTACGAGCAGTACTTC. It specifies CASSPVGDYEQYF.

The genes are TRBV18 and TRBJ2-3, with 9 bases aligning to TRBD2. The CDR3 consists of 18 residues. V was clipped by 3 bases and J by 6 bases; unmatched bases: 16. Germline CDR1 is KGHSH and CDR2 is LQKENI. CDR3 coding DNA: TGTGCCAGCTCACCTCTCCCGGCTAGCGGGACCCAACCGGATACGCAGTATTTT. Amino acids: CASSPLPASGTQPDTQYF.

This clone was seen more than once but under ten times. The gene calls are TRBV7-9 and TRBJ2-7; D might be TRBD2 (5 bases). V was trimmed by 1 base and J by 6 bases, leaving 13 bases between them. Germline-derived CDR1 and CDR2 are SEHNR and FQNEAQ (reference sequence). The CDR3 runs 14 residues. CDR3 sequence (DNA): TGTGCCAGCAGCTTAGACGGAGGCCGGCGCGAGCAGTACTTC. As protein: CASSLDGGRREQYF.

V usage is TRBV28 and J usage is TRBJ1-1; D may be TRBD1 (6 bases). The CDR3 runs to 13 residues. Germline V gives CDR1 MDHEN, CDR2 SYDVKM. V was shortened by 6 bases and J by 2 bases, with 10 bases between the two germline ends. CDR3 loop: CASRATGNTEAFF. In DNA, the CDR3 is TGTGCCAGCAGGGCGACAGGTAACACTGAAGCTTTCTTT.

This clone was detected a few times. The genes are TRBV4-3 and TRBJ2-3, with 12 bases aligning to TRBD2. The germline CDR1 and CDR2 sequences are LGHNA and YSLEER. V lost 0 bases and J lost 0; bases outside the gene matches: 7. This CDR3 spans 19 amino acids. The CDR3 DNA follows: TGCGCCAGCAGCCAAGATCTCTCTAGCGGGGGGGCTAGCACAGATACGCAGTATTTT. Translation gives CASSQDLSSGGASTDTQYF.

The CDR3 DNA reads as TGTGCCATCAGTGAGTCCGGAGGAGACCAAGAGACCCAGTACTTC. This codes for CAISESGGDQETQYF. This chain links TRBV10-3 with TRBJ2-5; possible D gene TRBD2, 5 bases. The V end was cut by 0 bases, the J end by 0 bases, with 8 bases between. This CDR3 is 15 amino acids long. Germline V gives CDR1 ENHRY, CDR2 SYGVKD.

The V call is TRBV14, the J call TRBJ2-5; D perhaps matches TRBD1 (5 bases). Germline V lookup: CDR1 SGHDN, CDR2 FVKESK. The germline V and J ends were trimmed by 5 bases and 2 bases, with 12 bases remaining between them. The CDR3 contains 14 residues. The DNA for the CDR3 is TGTGCCAGCAGCGAGCGACAGCAACAAGAGACCCAGTACTTC. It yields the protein CASSERQQQETQYF.

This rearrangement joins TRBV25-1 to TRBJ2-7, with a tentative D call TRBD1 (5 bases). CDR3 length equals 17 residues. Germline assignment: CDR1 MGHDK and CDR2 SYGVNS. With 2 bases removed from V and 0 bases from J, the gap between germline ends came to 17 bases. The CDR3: CASSEPQGGRSSYEQYF. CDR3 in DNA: TGTGCCAGCAGTGAACCCCAGGGTGGGCGAAGCTCCTACGAGCAGTACTTC.

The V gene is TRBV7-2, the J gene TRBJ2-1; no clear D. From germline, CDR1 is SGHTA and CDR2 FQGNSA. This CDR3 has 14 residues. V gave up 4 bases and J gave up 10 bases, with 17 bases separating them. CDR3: CASSSRLPWPEQFF. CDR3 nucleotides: TGTGCCAGCAGCTCTCGACTGCCATGGCCGGAGCAGTTCTTC. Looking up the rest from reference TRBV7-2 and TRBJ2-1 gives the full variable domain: GAGVSQSPSNKVTEKGKDVELRCDPISGHTALYWYRQSLGQGLEFLIYFQGNSAPDKSGLPSDRFSAERTGGSVSTLTIQRTQQEDSAVYLCASSSRLPWPEQFFGPGTRLTVL.

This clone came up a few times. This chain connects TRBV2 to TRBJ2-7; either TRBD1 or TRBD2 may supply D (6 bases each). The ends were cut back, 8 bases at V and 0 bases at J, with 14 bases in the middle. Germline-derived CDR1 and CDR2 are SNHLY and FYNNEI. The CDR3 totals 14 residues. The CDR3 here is CASGRGGNSYEQYF. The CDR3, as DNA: TGTGCCAGCGGGCGAGGGGGGAACTCCTACGAGCAGTACTTC. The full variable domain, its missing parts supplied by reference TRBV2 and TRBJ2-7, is EPEVTQTPSHQVTQMGQEVILRCVPISNHLYFYWYRQILGQKVEFLVSFYNNEISEKSEIFDDQFSVERPDGSNFTLKIRSTKLEDSAMYFCASGRGGNSYEQYFGPGTRLTVT.

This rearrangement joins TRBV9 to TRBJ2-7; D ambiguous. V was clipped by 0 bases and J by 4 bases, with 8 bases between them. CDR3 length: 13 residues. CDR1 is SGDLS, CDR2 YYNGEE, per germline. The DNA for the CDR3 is TGTGCCAGCAGCGTAGCCGGAACTTACGAGCAGTACTTC. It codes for CASSVAGTYEQYF.

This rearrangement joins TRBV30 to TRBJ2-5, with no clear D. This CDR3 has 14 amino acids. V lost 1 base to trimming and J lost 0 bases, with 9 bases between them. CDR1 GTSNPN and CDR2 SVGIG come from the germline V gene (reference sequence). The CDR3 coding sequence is TGTGCCTGGAGTGATACCGGGCACCAAGAGACCCAGTACTTC. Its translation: CAWSDTGHQETQYF.

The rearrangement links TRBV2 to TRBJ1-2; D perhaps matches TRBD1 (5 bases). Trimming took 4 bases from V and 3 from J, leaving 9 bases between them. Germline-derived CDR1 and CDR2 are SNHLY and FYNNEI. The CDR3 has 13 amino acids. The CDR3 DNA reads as TGTGCCAGCAGTGCCGGACAAGACTATGGCTACACCTTC. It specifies CASSAGQDYGYTF.

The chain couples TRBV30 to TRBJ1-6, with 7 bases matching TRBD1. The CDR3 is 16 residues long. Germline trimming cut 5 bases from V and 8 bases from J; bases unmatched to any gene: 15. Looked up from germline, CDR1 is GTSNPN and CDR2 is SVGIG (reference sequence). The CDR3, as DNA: TGTGCCTGGGGATACAGGACAGGTATTATGGATTCACCCCTCCACTTT. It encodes CAWGYRTGIMDSPLHF.

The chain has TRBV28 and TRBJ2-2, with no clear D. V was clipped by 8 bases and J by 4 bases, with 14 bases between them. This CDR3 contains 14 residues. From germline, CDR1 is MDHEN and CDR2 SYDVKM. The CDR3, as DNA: TGTGCCAGCCGACGAGGTTACCTCACCGGGGAGCTGTTTTTT. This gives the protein CASRRGYLTGELFF. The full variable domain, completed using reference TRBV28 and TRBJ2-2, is DVKVTQSSRYLVKRTGEKVFLECVQDMDHENMFWYRQDPGLGLRLIYFSYDVKMKEKGDIPEGYSVSREKKERFSLILESASTNQTSMYLCASRRGYLTGELFFGEGSRLTVL.

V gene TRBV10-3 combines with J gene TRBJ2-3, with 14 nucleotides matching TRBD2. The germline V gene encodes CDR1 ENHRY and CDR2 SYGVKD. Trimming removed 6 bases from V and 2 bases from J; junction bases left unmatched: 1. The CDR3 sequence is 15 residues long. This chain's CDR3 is CAIRGLAGDTDTQYF. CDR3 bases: TGTGCCATCAGGGGACTAGCGGGGGACACAGATACGCAGTATTTT.

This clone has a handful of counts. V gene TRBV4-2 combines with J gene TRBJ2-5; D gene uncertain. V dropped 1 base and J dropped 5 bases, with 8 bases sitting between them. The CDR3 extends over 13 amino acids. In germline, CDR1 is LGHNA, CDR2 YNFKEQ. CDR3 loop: CASSQGSGETQYF. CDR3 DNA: TGTGCCAGCAGCCAAGGGTCCGGGGAGACCCAGTACTTC.

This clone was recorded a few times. CDR3 region: CASREMSSGANVLTF. CDR3 DNA sequence: TGTGCCAGCAGGGAGATGTCCTCTGGGGCCAACGTCCTGACTTTC. The chain recombines TRBV2 with TRBJ2-6; D gene unclear. V was shortened by 6 bases and J by 0 bases, with 9 bases between the two germline ends. The CDR3 spans 15 residues. The V gene's germline CDR1 is SNHLY and CDR2 FYNNEI.

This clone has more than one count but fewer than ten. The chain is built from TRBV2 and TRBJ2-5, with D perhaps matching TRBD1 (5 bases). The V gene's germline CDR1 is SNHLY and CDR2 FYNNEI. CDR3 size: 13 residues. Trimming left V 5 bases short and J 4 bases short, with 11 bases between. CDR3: CASSWVTGETQYF. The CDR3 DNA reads TGTGCCAGCAGTTGGGTCACAGGAGAGACCCAGTACTTC. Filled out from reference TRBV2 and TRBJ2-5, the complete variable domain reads EPEVTQTPSHQVTQMGQEVILRCVPISNHLYFYWYRQILGQKVEFLVSFYNNEISEKSEIFDDQFSVERPDGSNFTLKIRSTKLEDSAMYFCASSWVTGETQYFGPGTRLLVL.

CDR3 in amino acids: CAWSRQGGQPQHF. CDR3 bases: TGTGCCTGGAGTCGCCAGGGGGGGCAGCCCCAGCATTTT. The J gene is TRBJ1-5, the V gene TRBV30; 7 bases agree with TRBD1. The CDR3 totals 13 residues. Germline trimming cut 2 bases from V and 7 bases from J; bases unmatched to any gene: 5. The germline CDR1 and CDR2 sequences are GTSNPN and SVGIG (reference sequence).